This entry features one T cell receptor beta chain sequence. Its matching antigen is unknown. These data originate in a study of neoadjuvant anti-PD-1 for oral cavity cancer. Study-level information: Nivolumab at 3 mg/kg was mostly given biweekly, three to four doses, pre-surgery. Regarding the study as a whole: Each response group had just three patients in TCR analyses. Higher pretreatment Treg/Th17 ratios tracked higher pretreatment blood clonality.

In germline, CDR1 is SEHNR, CDR2 FQNEAQ (reference sequence). Trimming cost V 0 bases and J 6 bases, with 3 bases left between them. The CDR3 is 12 residues long. Profiled with immunoSEQ multiplex PCR; TCRdb holds only in-frame clones, not every one. The table records tens of thousands of clones, about 85% of them present only once. Time point of the sample: after neoadjuvant nivolumab, at surgical resection. These newly diagnosed stage II-IVA oral cavity squamous cell carcinoma patients had no prior systemic or radiation treatment. This rearrangement joins TRBV7-9 to TRBJ1-5; unclear D gene. The sequence derives from a person aged 35-79 years with oral cavity squamous cell carcinoma. Source: PBMCs, taken after nivolumab (anti-PD-1) treatment. CDR3 DNA: TGTGCCAGCAGCTTAGCCCCTCAGCCCCAGCATTTT. This encodes CASSLAPQPQHF.